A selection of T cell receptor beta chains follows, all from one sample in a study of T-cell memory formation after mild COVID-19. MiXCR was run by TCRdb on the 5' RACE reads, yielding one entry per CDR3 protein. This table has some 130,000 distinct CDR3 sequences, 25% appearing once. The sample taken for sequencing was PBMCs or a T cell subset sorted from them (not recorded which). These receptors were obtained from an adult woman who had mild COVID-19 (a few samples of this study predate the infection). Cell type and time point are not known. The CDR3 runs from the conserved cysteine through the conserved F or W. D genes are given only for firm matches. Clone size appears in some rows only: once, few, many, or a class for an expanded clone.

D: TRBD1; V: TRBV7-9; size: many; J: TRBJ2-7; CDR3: CASSALDRDTYEQYF; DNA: TGTGCCAGCAGCGCACTCGACAGGGACACCTACGAGCAGTACTTC
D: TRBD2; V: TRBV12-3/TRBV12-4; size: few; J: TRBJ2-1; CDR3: CASSPETSGSVEQFF; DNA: TGTGCCAGCAGCCCCGAGACTAGCGGATCGGTTGAGCAGTTCTTC
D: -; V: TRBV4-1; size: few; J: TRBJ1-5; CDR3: CASSLAWDARQPQHF; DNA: TGCGCCAGCAGCCTCGCATGGGACGCCCGTCAGCCCCAGCATTTT
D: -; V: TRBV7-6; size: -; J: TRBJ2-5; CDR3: CASSPAGRETQYF; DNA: TGTGCCAGCAGCCCTGCAGGGCGAGAGACCCAGTACTTC
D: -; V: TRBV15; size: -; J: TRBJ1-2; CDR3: CATSKTQTEDHYGYTF; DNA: TGTGCCACCAGCAAGACACAGACAGAGGATCACTATGGCTACACCTTC
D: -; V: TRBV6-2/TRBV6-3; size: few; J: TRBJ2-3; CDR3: CASSYTAGRTDTQYF; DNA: TGTGCCAGCAGTTACACGGCAGGACGCACAGATACGCAGTATTTT
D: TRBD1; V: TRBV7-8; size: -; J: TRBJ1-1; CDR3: CASTIQGTVNTEAFF; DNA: TGTGCCAGTACTATACAGGGGACAGTGAACACTGAAGCTTTCTTT
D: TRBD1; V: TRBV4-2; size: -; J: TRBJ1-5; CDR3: CASSQGQGQPQHF; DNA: TGTGCCAGCAGCCAAGGACAGGGACAGCCCCAGCATTTT
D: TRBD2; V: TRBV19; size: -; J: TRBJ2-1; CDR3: CASSIGAGGYNEQFF; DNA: TGTGCCAGTAGTATCGGGGCGGGGGGCTACAATGAGCAGTTCTTC
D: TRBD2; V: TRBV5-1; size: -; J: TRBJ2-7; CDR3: CASSQAGTSGGAYEQYF; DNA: TGCGCCAGCAGCCAAGCCGGGACTAGCGGGGGGGCGTACGAGCAGTACTTC
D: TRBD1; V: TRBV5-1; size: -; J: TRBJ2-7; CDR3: CASSLETGFRPYEQYF; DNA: TGCGCCAGCAGCTTGGAGACAGGGTTCCGACCCTACGAGCAGTACTTC
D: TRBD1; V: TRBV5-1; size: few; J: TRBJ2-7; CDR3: CASSLGQGATLYEQYF; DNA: TGCGCCAGCAGCTTGGGACAGGGGGCTACCCTCTACGAGCAGTACTTC
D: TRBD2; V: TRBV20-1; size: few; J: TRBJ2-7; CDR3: CSAKTSGGYEQYF; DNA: TGCAGTGCAAAGACTAGCGGGGGGTACGAGCAGTACTTC
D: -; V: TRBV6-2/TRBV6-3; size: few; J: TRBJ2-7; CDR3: CASSTGQSTYEQYF; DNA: TGTGCCAGCAGTACCGGACAGAGCACGTACGAGCAGTACTTC
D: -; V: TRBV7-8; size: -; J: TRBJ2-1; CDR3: CASSLEAAYNEQFF; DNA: TGTGCCAGCAGCTTAGAAGCAGCCTACAATGAGCAGTTCTTC
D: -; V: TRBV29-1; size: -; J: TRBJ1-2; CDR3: CSVVDGARRTF; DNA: TGCAGCGTTGTAGACGGCGCCCGTAGGACCTTC
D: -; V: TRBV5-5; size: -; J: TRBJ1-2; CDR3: CASSLRIPTGDNYGYTF; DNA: TGTGCCAGCAGCTTGAGAATCCCGACAGGAGATAACTATGGCTACACCTTC
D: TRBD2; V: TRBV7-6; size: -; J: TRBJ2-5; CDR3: CASSFIQRDQETQYF; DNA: TGTGCCAGCAGCTTTATTCAGCGGGATCAAGAGACCCAGTACTTC
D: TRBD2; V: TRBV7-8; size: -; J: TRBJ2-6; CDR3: CASSLDRTSGFSGANVLTF; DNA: TGTGCCAGCAGCTTAGATCGGACTAGCGGGTTCTCTGGGGCCAACGTCCTGACTTTC
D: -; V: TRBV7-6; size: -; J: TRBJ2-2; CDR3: CASSPRPGVNTGELFF; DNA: TGTGCCAGCAGCCCCCGCCCGGGGGTCAACACCGGGGAGCTGTTTTTT
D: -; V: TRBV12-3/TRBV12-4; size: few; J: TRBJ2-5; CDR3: CASSQELFYETQYF; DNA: TGTGCCAGCAGCCAGGAATTATTTTACGAGACCCAGTACTTC
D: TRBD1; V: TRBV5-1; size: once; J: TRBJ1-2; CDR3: CASSKGQGEANYGYTF; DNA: TGCGCCAGCAGCAAGGGACAGGGGGAAGCTAACTATGGCTACACCTTC
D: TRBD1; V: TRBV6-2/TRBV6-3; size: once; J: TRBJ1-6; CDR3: CASSYFDRAAPLHF; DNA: TGTGCCAGCAGTTACTTCGACAGGGCAGCACCCCTCCACTTT
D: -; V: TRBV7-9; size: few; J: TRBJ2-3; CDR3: CASSLSEDTQYF; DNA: TGTGCCAGCAGCTTATCCGAGGATACGCAGTATTTT
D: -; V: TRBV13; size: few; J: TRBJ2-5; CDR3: CASSLSPRFQETQYF; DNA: TGTGCCAGCAGCTTGTCCCCCAGATTCCAAGAGACCCAGTACTTC
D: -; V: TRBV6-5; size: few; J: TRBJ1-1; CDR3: CASSYSDNLNTEAFF; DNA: TGTGCCAGCAGTTACTCCGACAACCTGAACACTGAAGCTTTCTTT
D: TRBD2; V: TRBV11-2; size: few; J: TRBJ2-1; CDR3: CASSFTGAGLYNEQFF; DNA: TGTGCCAGCAGCTTTACGGGAGCGGGACTGTACAATGAGCAGTTCTTC
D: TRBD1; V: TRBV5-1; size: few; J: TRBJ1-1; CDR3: CASLAGTGTDTEAFF; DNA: TGCGCCAGCCTGGCCGGGACAGGGACAGACACTGAAGCTTTCTTT
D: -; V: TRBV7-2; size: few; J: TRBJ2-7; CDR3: CASSLGDLPLRVYEQYF; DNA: TGTGCCAGCAGCTTAGGAGACCTTCCCTTGAGGGTCTACGAGCAGTACTTC
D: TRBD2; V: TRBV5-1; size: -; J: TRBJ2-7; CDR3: CASSGGLEVYEQYF; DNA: TGCGCCAGCAGCGGGGGACTAGAAGTCTACGAGCAGTACTTC
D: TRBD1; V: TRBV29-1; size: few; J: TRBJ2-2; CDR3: CSVEGTGVTGELFF; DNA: TGCAGCGTTGAAGGGACAGGGGTCACCGGGGAGCTGTTTTTT
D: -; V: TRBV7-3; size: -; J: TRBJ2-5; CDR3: CASSPGGLLGAGETQYF; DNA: TGTGCCAGCAGCCCTGGGGGACTCCTCGGCGCAGGAGAGACCCAGTACTTC
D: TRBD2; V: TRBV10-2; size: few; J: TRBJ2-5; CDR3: CARSEAGLGLAGRETQYF; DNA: TGCGCCCGCAGTGAGGCGGGTTTGGGACTAGCGGGGCGTGAGACCCAGTACTTC
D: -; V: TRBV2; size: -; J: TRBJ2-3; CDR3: CARQGSSTDTQYF; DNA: TGTGCCAGGCAGGGATCGAGCACAGATACGCAGTATTTT
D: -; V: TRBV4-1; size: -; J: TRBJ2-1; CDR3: CASSQETDNNAQFF; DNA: TGCGCCAGCAGCCAAGAGACAGATAACAATGCGCAGTTCTTC
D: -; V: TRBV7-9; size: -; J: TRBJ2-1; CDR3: CASREGNNEQFF; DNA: TGTGCCAGCAGGGAGGGAAACAATGAGCAGTTCTTC
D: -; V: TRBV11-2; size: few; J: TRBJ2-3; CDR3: CASSLVDTQYF; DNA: TGTGCCAGCAGCTTAGTTGATACGCAGTATTTT
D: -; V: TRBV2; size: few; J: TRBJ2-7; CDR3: CASTDGVTYEQYF; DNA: TGTGCCAGCACCGACGGGGTGACCTACGAGCAGTACTTC
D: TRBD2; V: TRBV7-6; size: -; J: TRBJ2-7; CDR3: CASSHRTSGSMYEQYF; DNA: TGTGCCAGCAGCCATCGGACTAGCGGGAGTATGTACGAGCAGTACTTC
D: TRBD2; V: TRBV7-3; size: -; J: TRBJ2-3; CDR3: CASSSVAGDSSFGTDTQYF; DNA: TGTGCCAGCAGCTCCGTGGCGGGGGACTCCTCCTTCGGCACAGATACGCAGTATTTT
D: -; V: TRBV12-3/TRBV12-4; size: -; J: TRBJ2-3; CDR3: CASSPPQYTDTQYF; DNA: TGTGCCAGCAGTCCTCCTCAGTACACAGATACGCAGTATTTT